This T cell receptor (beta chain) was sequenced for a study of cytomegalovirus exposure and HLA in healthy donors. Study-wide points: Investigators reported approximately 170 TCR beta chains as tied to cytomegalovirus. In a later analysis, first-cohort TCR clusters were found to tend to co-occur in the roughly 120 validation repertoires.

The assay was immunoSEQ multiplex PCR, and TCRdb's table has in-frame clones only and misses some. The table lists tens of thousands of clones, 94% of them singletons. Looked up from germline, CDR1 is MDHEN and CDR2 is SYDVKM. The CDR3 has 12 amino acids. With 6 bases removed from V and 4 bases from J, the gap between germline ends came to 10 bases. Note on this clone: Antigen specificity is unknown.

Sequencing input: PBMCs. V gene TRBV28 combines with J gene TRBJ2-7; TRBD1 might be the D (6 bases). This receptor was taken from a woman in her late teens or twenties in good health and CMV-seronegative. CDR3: CASRTTGYEQYF. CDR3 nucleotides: TGTGCCAGCAGAACGACAGGATACGAGCAGTACTTC. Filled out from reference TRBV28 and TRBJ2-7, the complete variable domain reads DVKVTQSSRYLVKRTGEKVFLECVQDMDHENMFWYRQDPGLGLRLIYFSYDVKMKEKGDIPEGYSVSREKKERFSLILESASTNQTSMYLCASRTTGYEQYFGPGTRLTVT.